Listed below are T cell receptor beta chains from one sample, sequenced in a study of OX40 agonist ivuxolimab in advanced cancers. TCRdb's copy holds only in-frame clones and misses some; the assay was immunoSEQ multiplex PCR. The sample holds approximately 26,000 clones, around four fifths seen once. The specimen was CD4+ or CD8+ T cells sorted from blood, collected in a trial of the OX40 agonist ivuxolimab. The source is an adult with an advanced solid tumor such as melanoma, head and neck, liver or kidney cancer. Each CDR3 is given with its conserved first and last residue. A D gene is named only where the DNA matches it firmly. For some rows the clone size is stated as once, few or many, or as a class when expanded; others skip it.

TRBJ2-3 | - | TRBV7-8 | - | TGTGCCAGCAGCACCGGGACGGGACTTGGCACAGATACGCAGTATTTT | CASSTGTGLGTDTQYF
TRBJ2-7 | - | TRBV7-6 | TRBD2 | TGTGCCAGCAGCTTAGCAGCGGGACCCTACGAGCAGTACTTC | CASSLAAGPYEQYF
TRBJ2-2 | - | TRBV7-6 | - | TGTGCCAGCAGCTCCCGACCGGAGGCCGGGGAGCTGTTTTTT | CASSSRPEAGELFF
TRBJ2-3 | - | TRBV7-9 | - | TGTGCCAGCAGCACAACGGACTTCGGGGGGACAGGTACGCAGTATTTT | CASSTTDFGGTGTQYF
TRBJ1-1 | - | TRBV19 | - | TGTGCCAGTAATGCAGGGGTATCTGAAGCTTTCTTT | CASNAGVSEAFF
TRBJ2-1 | - | TRBV7-9 | TRBD1 | TGTGCCAGCAGCTTAGGACAGGGCCGCAATGAGCAGTTCTTC | CASSLGQGRNEQFF
TRBJ1-4 | - | TRBV27 | TRBD1 | TGTGCCAGCAGTTCCCAGGACAGGGGTAATGAAAAACTGTTTTTT | CASSSQDRGNEKLFF
TRBJ2-2 | - | TRBV4-1 | TRBD1 | TGCGCCAGCAGCCCCCTCGTCAGGACAGGGGATTCGAACACCGGGGAGCTGTTTTTT | CASSPLVRTGDSNTGELFF
TRBJ2-1 | - | TRBV5-8 | - | TGTGCCAGCAGCTTGAGGGGGGGAACCTACAATGAGCAGTTCTTC | CASSLRGGTYNEQFF
TRBJ2-7 | - | TRBV7-9 | TRBD1 | TGTGCCAGCAGCCCCCGCGACAGGGTCTACGAGCAGTACTTC | CASSPRDRVYEQYF
TRBJ2-3 | - | TRBV4-3 | - | TGCGCCAGCAGCCAAGCCTCGTTGGGGGGGGCGACAGATACGCAGTATTTT | CASSQASLGGATDTQYF
TRBJ2-3 | - | TRBV11-2 | TRBD2 | TGTGCCAGCAGCTTATCCGGGGGGACTAGCAGAGATACGCAGTATTTT | CASSLSGGTSRDTQYF
TRBJ2-7 | - | TRBV4-3 | - | TGCGCCAGCAGCCAAGATTTCGAGGGGAGGGGGGTTTACGAGCAGTACTTC | CASSQDFEGRGVYEQYF
TRBJ2-3 | - | TRBV27 | TRBD2 | TGTGCCAGCAGTTTATCCGGGGGGGGGACAGATACGCAGTATTTT | CASSLSGGGTDTQYF
TRBJ1-2 | once | TRBV2 | TRBD1 | TGTGCCAGCAGTGATCCAGGGGGGGACTATGGCTACACCTTC | CASSDPGGDYGYTF
TRBJ1-4 | - | TRBV5-6 | - | TGTGCCAGCAGCTCGGGGGTCAGCGATTCCACGGTAAAACTGTTTTTT | CASSSGVSDSTVKLFF
TRBJ1-1 | few | TRBV7-3 | - | TGTGCCAGCAGCTTAGCGATCAGGGCTGACGCTGAAGCTTTCTTT | CASSLAIRADAEAFF
TRBJ2-3 | - | TRBV9 | TRBD1 | TGTGCCAGCAGCGCAGAGGGCGGGACAGGGACATCAGATACGCAGTATTTT | CASSAEGGTGTSDTQYF
TRBJ2-3 | - | TRBV5-5 | TRBD2 | TGTGCCAGCAGCTTGACTAGCGGTTTCACAGATACGCAGTATTTT | CASSLTSGFTDTQYF
TRBJ2-3 | - | TRBV9 | TRBD2 | TGTGCCAGCAGCGTAGGACTAGCGGACACAGATACGCAGTATTTT | CASSVGLADTDTQYF
TRBJ2-1 | - | TRBV9 | TRBD2 | TGTGCCAGCAGCGTAGTCGGGACTAGCACCCTTGGGAATGAGCAGTTCTTC | CASSVVGTSTLGNEQFF
TRBJ1-2 | - | TRBV19 | - | TGTGCCAGTAGTATAGGGTCCCGGGGATATGGCTACACCTTC | CASSIGSRGYGYTF
TRBJ2-7 | - | TRBV4-2 | TRBD1 | TGTGCCAGCAGCCAAGAAAGGACAGGGGGCTCCTACGAGCAGTACTTC | CASSQERTGGSYEQYF
TRBJ1-1 | - | TRBV4-1 | - | TGCGCCAGCAGCCTAGGTCGGGGAACTGAAGCTTTCTTT | CASSLGRGTEAFF
TRBJ2-7 | - | TRBV5-4 | - | TGTGCCAGCAGCTTGGAGGGGGCCTACGAGCAGTACTTC | CASSLEGAYEQYF
TRBJ2-3 | - | TRBV14 | TRBD1 | TGTGCCAGCAGTTCCGACAGGGGCTTCACAGATACGCAGTATTTT | CASSSDRGFTDTQYF
TRBJ1-5 | - | TRBV6-5 | - | TGTGCCAGCAGTGCCGACCCTACATGGCCCCAGCATTTT | CASSADPTWPQHF